Listed below are T cell receptor beta chains from one sample, sequenced in a study of blood T cells in healthy people across ages. TCRdb called the 5' RACE reads again in MiXCR, with one record for every CDR3 protein. The table lists about 780,000 distinct CDR3 sequences, 60% to 80% of them singletons. Sequencing was carried out using blood. These receptors were obtained from a man aged 25-45 years in good health. Each CDR3 is given with its conserved first and last residue. The D gene is left open where the match is weak. Clone size is stated in some rows and not others, as once, few, many or a class when expanded.

cdr3_nt	cdr3_aa	v_call	d_call	j_call	clone_size	cdr3_length
TGTGCCAGCAGTCTTCCTGATTTAGCGGGGGGGGCCTACGAGCAGTACTTC	CASSLPDLAGGAYEQYF	TRBV28	TRBD2	TRBJ2-7	.	17
TGTGCCAGCAGCCACGCAGGGAGGTACGAGCAGTACTTC	CASSHAGRYEQYF	TRBV3-1	.	TRBJ2-7	.	13
TGTGCCAGCAGCTTTTCATCGGAGACTGAAGCTTTCTTT	CASSFSSETEAFF	TRBV7-9	.	TRBJ1-1	few	13
TGCAGTGCTAGCCCCTTCGCCGGCACGTCCTACAATGAGCAGTTCTTC	CSASPFAGTSYNEQFF	TRBV20-1	.	TRBJ2-1	.	16
TGTGCCAGCAGTCCCGCGGGGCGCACAGATACGCAGTATTTT	CASSPAGRTDTQYF	TRBV28	.	TRBJ2-3	few	14
TGTGCCAGCAGCTTATTGGCCTCCTACGAGCAGTACTTC	CASSLLASYEQYF	TRBV7-8	.	TRBJ2-7	.	13
TGCAGCGTTGAAGATAGAGCAGCGGGGGGTCGAGAGCAGTACTTC	CSVEDRAAGGREQYF	TRBV29-1	TRBD2	TRBJ2-5	.	15
TGCGCCAGCAGCCAATACACGGGACGAGTTGGTTTCTTT	CASSQYTGRVGFF	TRBV4-1	.	TRBJ1-1	.	13
TGTGCCAGCAGGCTATCAGGGGGCTCCTACGAGCAGTACTTC	CASRLSGGSYEQYF	TRBV28	TRBD1	TRBJ2-7	.	14
TGTGCCAGCAGATCCGGGACTGCGTATAATTCACCCCTCCACTTT	CASRSGTAYNSPLHF	TRBV6-2/TRBV6-3	.	TRBJ1-6	.	15
TGTGCCAGCAGCTTACGGGGGGCGGATGGGGCCAACGTCCTGACTTTC	CASSLRGADGANVLTF	TRBV7-9	.	TRBJ2-6	.	16
TGTGCCAGCAGCCAACCACTAGCGGGGAGCTCCTACAATGAGCAGTTCTTC	CASSQPLAGSSYNEQFF	TRBV4-2	TRBD2	TRBJ2-1	few	17
TGCAGTGCTCCAACGGGGGGCTACAATGAGCAGTTCTTC	CSAPTGGYNEQFF	TRBV20-1	TRBD2	TRBJ2-1	few	13
TGTGCCACCAGCAGGGATATCCACGGGGGCGATGGCTACACCTTC	CATSRDIHGGDGYTF	TRBV15	.	TRBJ1-2	few	15
TGTGCCAGCAGTTATCGACTAGCGGGAAGCACAGATACGCAGTATTTT	CASSYRLAGSTDTQYF	TRBV6-5	TRBD2	TRBJ2-3	.	16
TGTGCCAGCTCACCACCATCTGGGCGGGACAATGAGCAGTTCTTC	CASSPPSGRDNEQFF	TRBV18	.	TRBJ2-1	.	15
TGTGCCAGCAGTTACGAGTTCCCGGGCCCGAACACTGAAGCTTTCTTT	CASSYEFPGPNTEAFF	TRBV6-5	.	TRBJ1-1	.	16
TGTGCCAGCAGCTTAGTAACAGTTCACACTGGGGCCAACGTCATGACTTTC	CASSLVTVHTGANVMTF	TRBV7-2	.	TRBJ2-6	.	17
TGTGCCAGCAGCTTGGATCAAGACTACTCCTACGAGCAGTACTTC	CASSLDQDYSYEQYF	TRBV5-6	.	TRBJ2-7	.	15
TGCAGTGCTAGCCCGGTCAGAGAATACGAGCAGTACTTC	CSASPVREYEQYF	TRBV20-1	.	TRBJ2-7	.	13
TGTGCCAGCAGCGTAGGTGGTAGCGGAAACAATGAGCAGTTCTTC	CASSVGGSGNNEQFF	TRBV9	.	TRBJ2-1	few	15
TGTGCCACCGCCATAGGGGGGGGCTCCTACGAGCAGTACTTC	CATAIGGGSYEQYF	TRBV6-5	.	TRBJ2-7	.	14